This record looks at one T cell receptor beta chain sequence and its context. It lacks a known antigen. Nothing much larger sits one base from this clone, and base qualities are not available. This specimen comes from a study of response to subunit inactivated influenza vaccine (dated by TCRdb to the late 2010s). In the study overall: Deep quantitative T cell receptor repertoire profiling was used in the study to track responses to a trivalent subunit inactivated influenza vaccine. Summary of the overall study and its limitations: The authors suggested that each seasonal influenza vaccination may recruit only a limited number of new T cells.

Receptors were amplified or captured by RT-PCR. Sequencing instrument: Illumina HiSeq 2500. Starting from the raw public reads, TCRdb applied fastp trimming at Q25, assembled clones with MiXCR and retained in-frame beta chains. Here each entry gathers all rows of one CDR3 protein and keeps the most common genes and DNA. Here the sample has 500,000 or so distinct CDR3 sequences; about 15% occur a single time. Roughly 3.1% of the sample is taken by the ten largest. The source material was CD4+ T cells sorted from PBMCs, sampled around 25 months after vaccination. The TCR was taken from a man aged 50-75 years who received an inactivated influenza vaccine. Donor details come from another sample of the same person, matched by shared clones.

Read as DNA, the sequence is TGCAGTGCTAGATCCCTTCGGGAAGGGGTAATAGGGAAGCAGTACTTC. Its amino acids are CSARSLREGVIGKQYF. The sequence is built from TRBV20-1 and TRBJ2-7; the D segment is perhaps TRBD1 or TRBD2, each sharing 5 matched bases. A distance of 25 bases separates the germline ends of V and J, which lose 2 bases and 8 bases respectively. Via the germline V gene (reference sequence), CDR1 is DFQATT and CDR2 SNEGSKA. The CDR3 runs 16 amino acids, cysteine and phenylalanine included. Only the CDR3 part of the read is kept: 48 bases, read in frame from the first base.